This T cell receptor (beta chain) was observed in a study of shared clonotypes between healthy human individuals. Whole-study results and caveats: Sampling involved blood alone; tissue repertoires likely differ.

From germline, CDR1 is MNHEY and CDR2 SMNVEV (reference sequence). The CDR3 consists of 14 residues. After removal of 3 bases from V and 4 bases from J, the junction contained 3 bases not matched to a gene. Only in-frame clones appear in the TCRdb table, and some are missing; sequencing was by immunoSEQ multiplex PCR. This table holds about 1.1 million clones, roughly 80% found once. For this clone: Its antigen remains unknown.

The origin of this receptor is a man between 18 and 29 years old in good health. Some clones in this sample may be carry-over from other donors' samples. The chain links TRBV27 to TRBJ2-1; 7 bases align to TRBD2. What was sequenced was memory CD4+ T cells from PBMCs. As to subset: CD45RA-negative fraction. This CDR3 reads CASSLVAGYNEQFF. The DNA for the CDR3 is TGTGCCAGCAGTTTGGTAGCGGGTTACAATGAGCAGTTCTTC.